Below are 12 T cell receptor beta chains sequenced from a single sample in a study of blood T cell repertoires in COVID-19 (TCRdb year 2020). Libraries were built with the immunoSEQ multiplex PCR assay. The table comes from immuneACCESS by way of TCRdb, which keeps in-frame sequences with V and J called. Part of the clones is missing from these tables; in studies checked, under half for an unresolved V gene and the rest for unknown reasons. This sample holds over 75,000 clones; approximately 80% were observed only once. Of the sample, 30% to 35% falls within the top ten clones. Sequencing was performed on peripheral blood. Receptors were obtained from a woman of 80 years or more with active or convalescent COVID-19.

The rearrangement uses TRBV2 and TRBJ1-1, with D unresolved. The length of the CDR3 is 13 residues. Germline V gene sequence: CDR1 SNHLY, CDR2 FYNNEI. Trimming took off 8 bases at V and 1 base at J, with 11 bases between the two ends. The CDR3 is CASSIGRNTEAFF. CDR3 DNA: TGTGCCAGCTCTATAGGGAGGAACACTGAAGCTTTCTTT. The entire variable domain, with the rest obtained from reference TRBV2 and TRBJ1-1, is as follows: EPEVTQTPSHQVTQMGQEVILRCVPISNHLYFYWYRQILGQKVEFLVSFYNNEISEKSEIFDDQFSVERPDGSNFTLKIRSTKLEDSAMYFCASSIGRNTEAFFGQGTRLTVV.

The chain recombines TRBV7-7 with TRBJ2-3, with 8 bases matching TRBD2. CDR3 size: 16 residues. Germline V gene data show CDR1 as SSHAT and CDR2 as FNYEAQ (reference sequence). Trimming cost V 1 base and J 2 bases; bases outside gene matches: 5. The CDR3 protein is CASSLDGGVSTDTQYF. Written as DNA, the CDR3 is TGTGCCAGCAGCTTAGACGGGGGGGTATCCACAGATACGCAGTATTTT.

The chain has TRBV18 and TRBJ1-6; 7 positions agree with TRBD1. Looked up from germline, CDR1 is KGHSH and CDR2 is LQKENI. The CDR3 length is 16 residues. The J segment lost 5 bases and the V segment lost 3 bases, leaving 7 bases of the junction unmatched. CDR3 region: CASSPFPGQNNSPLHF. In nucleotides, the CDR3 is TGTGCCAGCTCACCGTTTCCGGGACAGAATAATTCACCCCTCCACTTT. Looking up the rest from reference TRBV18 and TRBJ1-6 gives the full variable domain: NAGVMQNPRHLVRRRGQEARLRCSPMKGHSHVYWYRQLPEEGLKFMVYLQKENIIDESGMPKERFSAEFPKEGPSILRIQQVVRGDSAAYFCASSPFPGQNNSPLHFGNGTRLTVT.

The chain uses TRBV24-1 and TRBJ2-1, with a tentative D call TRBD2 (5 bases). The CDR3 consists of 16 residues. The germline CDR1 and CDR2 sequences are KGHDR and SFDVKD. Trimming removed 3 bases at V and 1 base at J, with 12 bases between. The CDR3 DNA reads TGTGCCACCAGTGATCAAGGGAGCGAGTCCTACAATGAGCAGTTCTTC. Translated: CATSDQGSESYNEQFF.

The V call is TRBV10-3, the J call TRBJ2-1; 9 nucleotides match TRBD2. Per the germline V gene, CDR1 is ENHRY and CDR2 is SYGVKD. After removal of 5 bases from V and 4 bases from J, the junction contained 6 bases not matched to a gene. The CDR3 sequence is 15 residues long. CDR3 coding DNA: TGTGCCATCAGTCTTGTAGCGGGGGTGTACAATGAGCAGTTCTTC. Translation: CAISLVAGVYNEQFF.

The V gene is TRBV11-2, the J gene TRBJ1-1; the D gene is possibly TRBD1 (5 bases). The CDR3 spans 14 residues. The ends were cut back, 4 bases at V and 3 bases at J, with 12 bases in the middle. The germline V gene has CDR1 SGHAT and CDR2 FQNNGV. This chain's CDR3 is CASSSYAGDTEAFF. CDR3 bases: TGTGCCAGCAGCTCCTATGCGGGGGACACTGAAGCTTTCTTT.

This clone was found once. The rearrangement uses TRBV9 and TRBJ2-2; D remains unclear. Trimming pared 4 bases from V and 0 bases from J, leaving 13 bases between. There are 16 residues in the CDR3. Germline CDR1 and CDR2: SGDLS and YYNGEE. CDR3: CASSFMTVANTGELFF. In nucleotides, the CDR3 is TGTGCCAGCAGCTTTATGACTGTCGCGAACACCGGGGAGCTGTTTTTT.

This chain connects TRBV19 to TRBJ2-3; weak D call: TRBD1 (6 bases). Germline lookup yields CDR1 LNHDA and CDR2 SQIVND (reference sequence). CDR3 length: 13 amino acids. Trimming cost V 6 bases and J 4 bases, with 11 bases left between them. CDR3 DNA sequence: TGTGCCAGTAGGTCGAGGGGGTCAGATACGCAGTATTTT. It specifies CASRSRGSDTQYF. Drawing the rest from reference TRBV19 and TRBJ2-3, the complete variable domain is DGGITQSPKYLFRKEGQNVTLSCEQNLNHDAMYWYRQDPGQGLRLIYYSQIVNDFQKGDIAEGYSVSREKKESFPLTVTSAQKNPTAFYLCASRSRGSDTQYFGPGTRLTVL.

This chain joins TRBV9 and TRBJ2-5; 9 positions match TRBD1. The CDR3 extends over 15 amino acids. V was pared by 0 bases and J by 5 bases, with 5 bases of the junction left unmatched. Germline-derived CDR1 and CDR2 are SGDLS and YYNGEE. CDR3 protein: CASSVGTGVRETQYF. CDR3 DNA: TGTGCCAGCAGCGTAGGGACAGGGGTTCGGGAGACCCAGTACTTC.

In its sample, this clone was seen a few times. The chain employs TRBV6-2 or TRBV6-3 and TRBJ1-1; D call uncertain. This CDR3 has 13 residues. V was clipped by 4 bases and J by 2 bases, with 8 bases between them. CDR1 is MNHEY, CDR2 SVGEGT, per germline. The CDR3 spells CASSWERNTEAFF. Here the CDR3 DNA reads TGTGCCAGCAGTTGGGAGAGAAACACTGAAGCTTTCTTT.

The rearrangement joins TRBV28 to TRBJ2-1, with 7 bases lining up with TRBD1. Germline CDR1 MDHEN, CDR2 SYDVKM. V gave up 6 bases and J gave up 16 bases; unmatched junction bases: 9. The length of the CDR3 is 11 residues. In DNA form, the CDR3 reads TGTGCCAGCAGAATCGACAGGGTTAGTTTCTTC. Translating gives CASRIDRVSFF.

CDR3 sequence: CASSLLGTWEGKLFF. The CDR3 DNA is TGTGCCAGCAGTTTACTCGGGACATGGGAAGGAAAACTGTTTTTT. The chain joins TRBV28 to TRBJ1-4; D might be TRBD1 (6 bases). Between the trimmed V and J ends, which lost 2 bases and 10 bases, there was a span of 17 bases. Germline values: CDR1 MDHEN, CDR2 SYDVKM. The CDR3 sequence is 15 residues long.